One and the same sample provided the 27 T cell receptor beta chains below, sequenced in a study of blood T cell repertoires in COVID-19. Only in-frame clones appear in the TCRdb table, and some are missing; sequencing was by immunoSEQ multiplex PCR. The sample holds roughly 180,000 clones, approximately 77% seen once. The sequenced sample consisted of peripheral blood. The source is a woman over 75 with active or convalescent COVID-19.

The gene calls are TRBV7-2 and TRBJ2-3, with D possibly being TRBD2 (5 bases). Germline V gene data show CDR1 as SGHTA and CDR2 as FQGNSA. The CDR3 has 16 residues. V lost 5 bases and J lost 2, with 17 bases in between. CDR3 coding DNA: TGTGCCAGCAGCCCAGCTAGCTTAAGGATCACAGATACGCAGTATTTT. It yields the protein CASSPASLRITDTQYF.

The chain recombines TRBV6-5 with TRBJ1-1, with D tentatively TRBD1 (5 bases). Trimming removed 5 bases at V and 1 base at J, with 8 bases between. This CDR3 region has 13 residues. Germline V gene sequence: CDR1 MNHEY, CDR2 SVGAGI. The CDR3 DNA is TGTGCCAGCAGTACAGACAGGAACACTGAAGCTTTCTTT. This translates into CASSTDRNTEAFF.

This chain joins TRBV19 and TRBJ2-3, with TRBD1 as a possible D gene (6 bases). V lost 6 bases to trimming and J lost 0 bases, with 13 bases between them. CDR1 is LNHDA, CDR2 SQIVND, per germline (reference sequence). The CDR3 loop spans 15 amino acids. CDR3 amino acids: CASSIRGISTDTQYF. In nucleotides, the CDR3 is TGTGCCAGTAGCATCAGGGGCATCAGCACAGATACGCAGTATTTT. The complete variable domain, with remaining parts taken from reference TRBV19 and TRBJ2-3, reads DGGITQSPKYLFRKEGQNVTLSCEQNLNHDAMYWYRQDPGQGLRLIYYSQIVNDFQKGDIAEGYSVSREKKESFPLTVTSAQKNPTAFYLCASSIRGISTDTQYFGPGTRLTVL.

This rearrangement joins TRBV28 to TRBJ2-1; 9 bases fit TRBD2. V lost 10 bases and J lost 8; bases outside the gene matches: 12. Germline V gene data show CDR1 as MDHEN and CDR2 as SYDVKM. The CDR3 is made up of 14 amino acids. The CDR3 DNA follows: TGTGCCATCCTGGGGGCGGGAGGGCGCTATGAGCAGTTCTTC. This sequence encodes CAILGAGGRYEQFF.

V gene TRBV5-8 combines with J gene TRBJ1-1, with D unresolved. The CDR3 contains 14 residues. Germline V gene sequence: CDR1 SGHTS, CDR2 YDEGEE. The V gene lost 4 bases and the J gene lost 1 base, with 11 bases spanning the gap. DNA of the CDR3: TGTGCCAGCAGCGAGGACTGGACGAACACTGAAGCTTTCTTT. This codes for CASSEDWTNTEAFF.

This chain joins TRBV19 and TRBJ1-2, with TRBD1 identical over 8 bases. The CDR3 is 13 residues long. Trimming cost V 6 bases and J 3 bases; bases outside gene matches: 3. CDR1 is LNHDA and CDR2 is SQIVND in the germline V gene (reference sequence). This chain's CDR3 is CASRTQGDYGYTF. CDR3 bases: TGTGCCAGTAGGACACAGGGGGACTATGGCTACACCTTC. Using reference TRBV19 and TRBJ1-2 for the parts outside the CDR3, the full variable domain is DGGITQSPKYLFRKEGQNVTLSCEQNLNHDAMYWYRQDPGQGLRLIYYSQIVNDFQKGDIAEGYSVSREKKESFPLTVTSAQKNPTAFYLCASRTQGDYGYTFGSGTRLTVV.

The table lists this clone with a count of one. The V gene is TRBV7-2, the J gene TRBJ2-3; possibly TRBD2 for D (6 bases). V was clipped by 4 bases and J by 4 bases, with 18 bases between them. The CDR3 is made up of 16 amino acids. Germline values: CDR1 SGHTA, CDR2 FQGNSA. CDR3 region: CASSSPAGTRADTQYF. DNA of the CDR3: TGTGCCAGCAGCTCCCCTGCGGGAACAAGGGCAGATACGCAGTATTTT.

This rearrangement joins TRBV27 to TRBJ1-2; 9 bases align to TRBD1. This CDR3 region has 14 residues. CDR1 is MNHEY, CDR2 SMNVEV, per germline (reference sequence). V dropped 2 bases and J dropped 7; count of bases not matched to a gene: 5. The CDR3 DNA reads TGTGCCAGCAGTTTAGGGGACAGGGCAACTGGCTACACCTTC. It encodes CASSLGDRATGYTF.

This chain joins TRBV19 and TRBJ2-2, with D perhaps TRBD2 (7 bases). Trimming took 6 bases from V and 2 from J, leaving 16 bases between them. Germline CDR1 reads LNHDA; CDR2 reads SQIVND (reference sequence). The CDR3 loop spans 16 amino acids. CDR3 amino acids: CASRTPGGPNTGELFF. The CDR3 DNA follows: TGTGCCAGTAGAACCCCGGGGGGCCCAAACACCGGGGAGCTGTTTTTT.

The chain recombines TRBV28 with TRBJ2-1; a weak D match, TRBD1 (5 bases). Germline lookup yields CDR1 MDHEN and CDR2 SYDVKM. The CDR3 runs to 15 residues. Trimming left V 5 bases short and J 5 bases short, with 16 bases between. The CDR3 loop is CASSIGRDLNNEQFF. Here the CDR3 DNA reads TGTGCCAGCAGTATAGGCAGGGATCTTAACAATGAGCAGTTCTTC.

The chain carries TRBV5-4 and TRBJ1-3; D gene unclear. This CDR3 has 15 amino acids. V lost 4 bases and J 4 bases, leaving 15 bases between the germline ends. The V gene's germline CDR1 is SGHNT and CDR2 YYREEE (reference sequence). CDR3: CASSPPGPSGNTIYF. In DNA form, the CDR3 reads TGTGCCAGCAGCCCTCCAGGTCCTTCGGGAAACACCATATATTTT. The variable domain in full, completed from reference TRBV5-4 and TRBJ1-3, reads ETGVTQSPTHLIKTRGQQVTLRCSSQSGHNTVSWYQQALGQGPQFIFQYYREEENGRGNFPPRFSGLQFPNYSSELNVNALELDDSALYLCASSPPGPSGNTIYFGEGSWLTVV.

The J gene is TRBJ1-3, the V gene TRBV7-8; TRBD1 matches 7 bases. In germline, CDR1 is SGHVS, CDR2 FQNEAQ. The CDR3 sequence is 14 residues long. The V segment lost 4 bases and the J segment 0 bases; nucleotides outside the gene matches: 0. CDR3 bases: TGTGCCAGCAGCTACAGGGGCTCTGGAAACACCATATATTTT. This codes for CASSYRGSGNTIYF.

The chain uses TRBV24-1 and TRBJ1-4, with D tentatively TRBD1 (5 bases). Deletions cut 2 bases from V and 8 bases from J, with 17 bases between. CDR3 length equals 16 residues. CDR1 is KGHDR, CDR2 SFDVKD, per germline. CDR3: CATSDSTGAGGEKLFF. The CDR3 region has the DNA TGTGCCACCAGTGATTCCACCGGCGCGGGGGGGGAAAAACTGTTTTTT.

The J gene is TRBJ2-5, the V gene TRBV6-1, with a possible D match to TRBD2 (6 bases). V shed 2 bases and J shed 2 bases, with 12 bases lying between them. Germline values: CDR1 MNHNS, CDR2 SASEGT. The CDR3 extends over 15 amino acids. The CDR3 nucleotides read TGTGCCAGCAGTGAAACCCGACTAGTTCAAGAGACCCAGTACTTC. Protein product: CASSETRLVQETQYF.

V and J are TRBV6-1 and TRBJ2-7, with 13 nucleotides matching TRBD2. Germline CDR1 MNHNS, CDR2 SASEGT. Unmatched junction bases numbered 8, after V lost 3 bases and J lost 3 bases. This CDR3 is built from 17 residues. CDR3 in DNA: TGTGCCAGCAGTGACGGTTGGACTAGCGGGAGAGTCTACGAGCAGTACTTC. It yields the protein CASSDGWTSGRVYEQYF.

The rearrangement joins TRBV7-3 to TRBJ1-1; D perhaps matches TRBD1 (5 bases). Trimming pared 2 bases from V and 3 bases from J, leaving 10 bases between. There are 14 residues in the CDR3. Germline V gene sequence: CDR1 SGHTA, CDR2 FQGTGA. In nucleotides, the CDR3 is TGTGCCAGCAGCTTAGGTCAGGGCTACACTGAAGCTTTCTTT. Its protein is CASSLGQGYTEAFF.

The chain has TRBV12-3 or TRBV12-4 and TRBJ1-2; the D gene is possibly TRBD1 (5 bases). V lost 8 bases and J 1 base, leaving 11 bases between the germline ends. The CDR3 loop spans 13 amino acids. CDR3 nucleotides: TGTGCCAGCTCTCAGGGTTTTAACTATGGCTACACCTTC. This translates into CASSQGFNYGYTF.

This clone was recorded a few times. V and J are TRBV18 and TRBJ1-1, with TRBD1 matching 7 bases. The ends lost 3 bases at V and 3 bases at J; junction bases unmatched: 7. CDR3 length: 15 residues. CDR1 KGHSH and CDR2 LQKENI come from the germline V gene. The chain's CDR3 is CASSPPSTGDTEAFF. CDR3 in DNA: TGTGCCAGCTCACCGCCAAGCACAGGGGACACTGAAGCTTTCTTT.

This chain links TRBV5-1 with TRBJ1-5, with 8 bases identical to TRBD1. Trimming took 2 bases from V and 5 from J; bases not matched to a gene: 3. CDR3 length equals 14 residues. Germline lookup yields CDR1 SGHRS and CDR2 YFSETQ. CDR3: CASSLQGGDQPQHF. DNA for the CDR3: TGCGCCAGCAGCTTACAGGGGGGTGATCAGCCCCAGCATTTT.

This clone was observed at least ten times. The chain recombines TRBV5-1 with TRBJ2-2, with 9 bases aligning to TRBD2. Germline V lookup: CDR1 SGHRS, CDR2 YFSETQ. Trimming cost V 2 bases and J 6 bases; bases outside gene matches: 11. This CDR3 has 17 amino acids. In DNA, the CDR3 is TGCGCCAGCAGCTTTGGAATGGCTAGCGGGATTTCCGGGGAGCTGTTTTTT. Translation: CASSFGMASGISGELFF.

The sample holds a few counts of this clone. The chain is built from TRBV27 and TRBJ2-5, with 10 positions matching TRBD2. With 0 bases clipped from V and 4 bases from J, the junction kept 5 bases outside the gene matches. CDR1 MNHEY and CDR2 SMNVEV come from the germline V gene (reference sequence). The CDR3 length is 16 residues. CDR3 sequence reads: CASSLSVAGGLETQYF. The CDR3, as DNA: TGTGCCAGCAGTTTATCAGTAGCGGGAGGACTAGAGACCCAGTACTTC.

CDR3 in amino acids: CASSLGTGQGYTF. Written as DNA, the CDR3 is TGTGCCAGCAGTTTAGGGACAGGGCAAGGCTACACCTTC. The chain is built from TRBV12-3 or TRBV12-4 and TRBJ1-2; TRBD1 agrees at 8 bases. The CDR3 runs to 13 residues. The junction had 3 bases not matched to a gene; V was cut back by 1 base and J by 8 bases.

This chain links TRBV28 with TRBJ2-1, with 11 bases aligning to TRBD2. The ends lost 3 bases at V and 7 bases at J; junction bases unmatched: 5. Germline-derived CDR1 and CDR2 are MDHEN and SYDVKM. This CDR3 contains 15 residues. In DNA, the CDR3 is TGTGCCAGCAGTTTGAGTAGCGGGAGGGGGAATGAGCAGTTCTTC. This gives the protein CASSLSSGRGNEQFF.

The chain joins TRBV30 to TRBJ2-7; tentatively, D is TRBD2 (6 bases). Trimming removed 5 bases from V and 7 bases from J, with 15 bases in between. Germline V CDR1 and CDR2: GTSNPN, SVGIG (reference sequence). This CDR3 contains 12 residues. CDR3 in DNA: TGTGCCTGGGGGGACTTTGAAGGGGAGCAGTACTTC. Amino acid sequence: CAWGDFEGEQYF.

The chain recombines TRBV11-2 with TRBJ2-1; 9 bases map to TRBD2. CDR1 is SGHAT and CDR2 is FQNNGV in the germline V gene. J gave up 4 bases and V 1 base, and 5 bases lay outside the gene matches. This CDR3 has 16 amino acids. The CDR3 coding sequence is TGTGCCAGCAGCTTAGTATTTACTAGCGGGTACAATGAGCAGTTCTTC. Its protein product is CASSLVFTSGYNEQFF.

The chain links TRBV7-9 to TRBJ2-1, with 7 bases matching TRBD1. The CDR3 is 16 amino acids. Germline V CDR1 and CDR2: SEHNR, FQNEAQ (reference sequence). The trim removed 3 bases at V and 3 bases at J, leaving 8 bases unmatched. The CDR3 nucleotides read TGTGCCAGCAGCTTTCGACAGGGACCACTCTACAATGAGCAGTTCTTC. As protein: CASSFRQGPLYNEQFF.

This clone was detected only a few times. V usage is TRBV6-2 or TRBV6-3 and J usage is TRBJ2-3; 8 nucleotides match TRBD2. CDR3 length: 15 residues. The germline V gene encodes CDR1 MNHEY and CDR2 SVGEGT. V gave up 6 bases and J gave up 1 base; unmatched junction bases: 6. CDR3 in amino acids: CASSRGREGTDTQYF. The CDR3 nucleotides are TGTGCCAGCAGCCGGGGGCGGGAGGGCACAGATACGCAGTATTTT.